This T cell receptor (beta chain) is from a study of blood T cell repertoires in COVID-19. Across the study: COVID-19 samples collected from the United States, Italy and Spain covered acute and convalescent phases.

Trimming shortened V by 6 bases and J by 2 bases, and 5 bases separated the two germline ends. CDR1 and CDR2 (germline): MDHEN, SYDVKM. This CDR3 comprises 12 residues. Authors' data handling: Quantification of nucleated cells was approximated via reference gene primer amplification. The assay was immunoSEQ multiplex PCR, and TCRdb's table has in-frame clones only and misses some. The V and J calls and clone size were taken over from that table, and D and trimming were inferred from the DNA. The sample consists of under 200,000 clones, approximately 91% of them appearing once. Enrollees, about 18 to 95 years old, lived in approximately 25 US areas. Among Cohort 3 donors, those recovered had two negative PCRs, clearance, or symptom resolution.

This sequence originates from a young woman who had recovered from COVID-19. V is TRBV28 and J is TRBJ1-5; D call uncertain. The specimen was PBMCs or T cells enriched from blood (not recorded which). The CDR3 protein is CASRTGNQPQHF. The DNA of the CDR3 is TGTGCCAGCAGAACAGGCAATCAGCCCCAGCATTTT.